This section outlines one T cell receptor beta chain sequence together with its context. The CDR3 length is 17 residues. The record originates from a study of blood T cell repertoires in COVID-19. Original data processing: Estimated nucleated cell counts came from reference gene primer amplification. Measured with immunoSEQ multiplex PCR; TCRdb has only the in-frame clones, and not every one. V, J and clone size derive from that table, while D and trimming were established from the DNA sequence. The sample carries about 400,000 clones, 80% to 90% recorded once. The chain links TRBV21-1 to TRBJ2-7; TRBD2 reflects the table's D call only, with no check against the DNA. TRBV21-1 represents a pseudogene. The sample consisted of peripheral blood. This TCR was sampled from a man aged 40-49 years with acute or convalescent COVID-19. CDR3 amino acids: CASSKSPTSGSSNEQYF. The CDR3 nucleotides read TGTGCCAGCAGCAAAAGCCCGACTAGCGGGAGTAGCAACGAGCAGTACTTC.